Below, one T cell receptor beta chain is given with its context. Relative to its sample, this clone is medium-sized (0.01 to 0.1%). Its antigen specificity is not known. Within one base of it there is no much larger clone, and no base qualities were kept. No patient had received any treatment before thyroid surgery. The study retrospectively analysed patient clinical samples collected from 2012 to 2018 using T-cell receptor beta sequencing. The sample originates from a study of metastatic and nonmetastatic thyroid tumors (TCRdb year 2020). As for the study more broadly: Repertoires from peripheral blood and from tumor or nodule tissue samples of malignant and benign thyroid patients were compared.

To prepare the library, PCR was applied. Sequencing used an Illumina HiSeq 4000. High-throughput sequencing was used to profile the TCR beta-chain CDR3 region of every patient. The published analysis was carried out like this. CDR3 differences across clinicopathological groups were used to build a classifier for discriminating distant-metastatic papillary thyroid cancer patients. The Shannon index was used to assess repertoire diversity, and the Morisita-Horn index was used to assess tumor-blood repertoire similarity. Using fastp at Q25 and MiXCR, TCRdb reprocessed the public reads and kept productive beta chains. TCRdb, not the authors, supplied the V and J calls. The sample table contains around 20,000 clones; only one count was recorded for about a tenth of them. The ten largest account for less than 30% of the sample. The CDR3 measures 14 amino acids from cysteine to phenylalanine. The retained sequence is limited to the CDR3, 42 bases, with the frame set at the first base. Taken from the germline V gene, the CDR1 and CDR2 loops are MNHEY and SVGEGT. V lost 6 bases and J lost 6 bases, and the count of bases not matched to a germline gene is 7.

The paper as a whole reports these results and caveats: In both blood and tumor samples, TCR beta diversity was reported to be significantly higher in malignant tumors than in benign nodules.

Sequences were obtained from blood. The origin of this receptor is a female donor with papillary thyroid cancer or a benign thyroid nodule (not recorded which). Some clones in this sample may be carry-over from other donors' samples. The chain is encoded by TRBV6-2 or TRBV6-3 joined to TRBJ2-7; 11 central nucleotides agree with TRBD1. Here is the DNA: TGTGCCAGCAGACCACCGGGACAGGGGGGCGAGCAGTACTTC. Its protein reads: CASRPPGQGGEQYF.